Following are 4 T cell receptor beta chains from one sample sequenced in a study of blood T cell repertoires in COVID-19. Sequenced by immunoSEQ multiplex PCR; TCRdb stores in-frame clones only, minus some. The sample records some 100,000 clones, over 75% being singletons. Sequences were obtained from peripheral blood. These receptors were collected from a man aged 45-65 years with acute or convalescent COVID-19.

The rearrangement uses TRBV7-4 and TRBJ1-1; 7 positions match TRBD1. The CDR3 is 14 residues long. The V gene end was trimmed by 5 bases and the J gene end by 5 bases; junction bases not matched to a gene: 8. In germline, CDR1 is SGHVT, CDR2 SQSDAQ. The CDR3 spells CASSNTGVGTEAFF. The CDR3 DNA is TGTGCCAGCAGCAACACAGGGGTGGGGACTGAAGCTTTCTTT.

The CDR3: CASSQGPSGLTDEQFF. In nucleotides, the CDR3 is TGTGCCAGCAGCCAAGGTCCTAGCGGACTTACGGATGAGCAGTTCTTC. The J gene is TRBJ2-1, the V gene TRBV3-1 (or the pseudogene TRBV3-2), with TRBD2 matching over 7 bases. Losses at the gene ends were 1 base for V and 8 bases for J; bases not matched to a gene: 11. From germline, CDR1 is LGHDT and CDR2 YNNKEL (reference sequence). This CDR3 has 16 amino acids.

V and J are TRBV21-1 and TRBJ1-5; the DNA was not used to check the table's D call, TRBD1. TRBV21-1 corresponds to a pseudogene. This CDR3 contains 18 residues. In DNA, the CDR3 is TGTGCCAGCAGCAAATTTGTACAGGGGGTCTGGTGCAATCAGCCCCAGCATTTT. It encodes CASSKFVQGVWCNQPQHF.

The chain uses TRBV12-3 or TRBV12-4 and TRBJ2-3; no definite D call. CDR3 length: 12 residues. Trimming cost V 3 bases and J 5 bases, with 6 bases left between them. The CDR3 coding sequence is TGTGCCAGCAGTTTTTCCCGAGATACGCAGTATTTT. Translation gives CASSFSRDTQYF.